The sequence of this T cell receptor (beta chain) was determined in a study of T cells in Graves' hyperthyroidism and ophthalmopathy. TCR beta CDR3 region amplification was performed from RNA transcripts. The study used the HTBI primer set for a first-round RT-PCR of the TCR CDR3. TCRdb reanalysed the multiplex PCR reads using MiXCR and keeps one entry per CDR3 protein. In the table there are 700,000 or so distinct CDR3 sequences, 16% of which are singletons. This clonotype was detected many times. V was clipped by 2 bases and J by 8 bases, with 12 bases between them. The CDR3 loop spans 13 amino acids. The germline gives CDR1 MDHEN, CDR2 SYDVKM.

V and J are TRBV28 and TRBJ1-2; a weak D match, TRBD1 (6 bases). Sequencing was done on a sample of blood. The receptor comes from a man between 18 and 29 years old with Graves' hyperthyroidism. CDR3 amino acids: CASSLRQVPGYTF. CDR3 bases: TGTGCCAGCAGTTTAAGACAGGTACCCGGCTACACCTTC.